The source of this T cell receptor (beta chain) is a study of beta chain features in type 1 diabetes (dated by TCRdb to the late 2010s). As for the study more broadly: No differences in mean age, gender distribution, total cell number or subset yield were found between patients and healthy donors. Across all samples, approximately 98,000,000 sorted cells were examined, and cell number per subset correlated strongly with RNA yield. In the study, recently diagnosed type 1 diabetes patients and matched healthy donors were compared on the TCRB repertoires of their sorted circulating CD4+ T cell subsets. Naive and central memory subsets were obtained from all 30 or so donors, but regulatory and stem cell-like memory subsets were isolated from only 8 patients and roughly eight healthy donors.

The entire isolated RNA was reverse transcribed using the High Capacity cDNA Reverse Transcription Kit, and thus expressed TCRB transcripts were sequenced. Deep immunoSEQ sequencing was applied to naive, central memory and regulatory T cell samples, giving an average of approximately 4 million total reads per sample. Sorted cells were lysed in RLT buffer, and RNA was extracted using DNase-treated RNeasy Micro or Mini kits according to cell number. To prevent cross-contamination, every cell subset was processed on its own, while patient and healthy donor samples were processed together. Using the immunoSEQ multiplex PCR, TCRB sequences were amplified from cDNA into 87-bp fragments spanning the CDR3 region. Amplicons were sequenced on the Illumina HiSeq platform. For the original study's pipeline: PCR bias was corrected computationally using synthetic template baselines, and reads within Hamming distance 2 were collapsed, with unmergeable singletons discarded. By aligning reads against IMGT, V, D and J genes, CDR3 length, and insertions or deletions at six rearrangement sites were assigned. Within each subset, clonotype counts were normalized to sorted cell number, after which true diversity and Gini coefficients were computed with the tcR R package. Repertoire sharing was quantified using the overlap coefficient calculated on TCRB nucleotide sequences. As a proxy for the pre-selection repertoire, out-of-frame TCRB sequences from naive cells were analyzed. TCRdb carries this immuneACCESS record with in-frame sequences only. Its versions omit some clonotypes, under half of them owing to an unresolved V gene in the studies checked, with the rest unexplained. That table is the source of V, J and clone size, and D and trimming were worked out from the DNA. Counted in this sample were about 280,000 clones; approximately 16% of them appeared once. More than 0.015% of the sample rests with the top ten.

This clone was found a few times. It has no known antigen specificity. Per-base quality was not reported, and no clone a single base away is much larger than it. Each donor gave one peripheral blood draw, roughly 120 mL on average, collected into heparinised tubes. A BD FACSAria II was used to sort naive, central memory, regulatory and stem cell-like memory CD4+ T cells with a panel that included CD45RO, CCR7, CD25, CD127, CD95 and CD27. Purity was above 95% for every sorted population. Right away, PBMCs were isolated by Lymphoprep density gradient centrifugation and were stained directly, with no culture step. Samples were stained and sorted in pairs, with one healthy donor and one patient per experiment, so that batch effects were minimized. The germline V gene provides CDR1 SQVTM and CDR2 ANQGSEA. Trimmed from V: 6 bases; trimmed from J: 4 bases; junction bases lacking a gene match: 7. The CDR3 covers 16 residues, taking in both the cysteine and the phenylalanine. Only the CDR3 DNA stays, 48 bases, in frame from base 1.

Here is what the overall study found, with its caveats: The naive, central memory and regulatory TCRB repertoires appeared to resemble one another more closely among patients than among healthy donors. HLA sub-analyses involved small numbers of individuals, so any influence of HLA type on TCRB rearrangement remained unresolved. Because cDNA was sequenced instead of genomic DNA, activated cells with high expression could be over-represented, although the groups did not differ in activation or CD3 levels. At VDJ recombination sites, patients with type 1 diabetes made fewer insertions and deleted more nucleotides, a pattern implying thymic rearrangement abnormalities. A moderate but significant shortening of TCRB CDR3 length was observed in type 1 diabetes patients in all four CD4+ subsets. PCR might favor shorter templates, but patient and control samples were amplified and corrected together, so any skew would affect both groups equally.

The sample was naive CD4+ T cells from blood. Reading the label with the study, this specimen's cell subset or site is: true naive CD4+ T cells. The sequence came from a young man with type 1 diabetes. The chain is made from TRBV29-1 and TRBJ2-6; 12 middle bases align to TRBD1. The CDR3 here reads CSVQGQGARGANVLTF. In nucleotide form, the sequence is TGCAGCGTCCAGGGACAGGGGGCGCGAGGGGCCAACGTCCTGACTTTC.